What follows describes a single T cell receptor beta chain. TCRdb's copy holds only in-frame clones and misses some; the assay was immunoSEQ multiplex PCR. This sample yields more than 75,000 clones, of which 92% are seen a single time; 5% to 6.5% belongs to the top ten. This sample is drawn from a study of T cell responses to AZD1222 COVID-19 vaccine. The sequencing here drew on peripheral blood, taken on day 0 of AZD1222 vaccination. The sequence was obtained from an adult in good health.

This chain's CDR3 is CASSQPSGTSRNNEQFF. The CDR3 coding sequence is TGCGCCAGCAGCCAGCCCTCAGGGACTAGCCGGAACAATGAGCAGTTCTTC. The chain is built from TRBV4-3 and TRBJ2-1; 9 nucleotides line up with TRBD2. The CDR3 spans 17 residues. Germline CDR1 and CDR2: LGHNA and YSLEER. V lost 3 bases, J lost 5 bases, and 11 bases stayed unmatched.